Each of the 18 T cell receptor beta chains below was sequenced from the same sample in a study of shared clonotypes between healthy human individuals. Profiling relied on immunoSEQ multiplex PCR, and the TCRdb table lists in-frame clones only, not all of them. The sample holds 2 million to 3 million clones, roughly nine tenths seen once. Source material: naive CD4+ T cells sorted from blood. Subset indicated: CD45RA+ positively selected. The receptors originated from a young man in good health.

The V gene is TRBV4-1, the J gene TRBJ2-7; 8 bases are a match to TRBD1. This CDR3 region has 16 residues. Germline-derived CDR1 and CDR2 are MGHRA and YSYEKL. Trimming took 1 base from V and 2 from J; bases not matched to a gene: 7. CDR3 amino acids: CASSQAQWTGTYEQYF. The DNA of the CDR3 is TGCGCCAGCAGCCAAGCTCAATGGACAGGGACCTACGAGCAGTACTTC.

V is TRBV6-5 and J is TRBJ2-2, with D possibly TRBD2 on 6 matching bases. Germline values: CDR1 MNHEY, CDR2 SVGAGI. This CDR3 comprises 12 residues. The V end was cut by 5 bases, the J end by 8 bases, with 9 bases between. The CDR3 DNA follows: TGTGCCAGCAGTCGGACTAAGGGGGAGCTGTTTTTT. Amino acids: CASSRTKGELFF.

The V call is TRBV2, the J call TRBJ1-6; tentative D call: TRBD1 (5 bases). Germline CDR1 and CDR2: SNHLY and FYNNEI. CDR3 length: 14 residues. V lost 4 bases to trimming and J lost 9 bases, with 13 bases between them. In DNA form, the CDR3 reads TGTGCCAGCAGTGTTGAGGGGATAGGTTCACCCCTCCACTTT. Translation: CASSVEGIGSPLHF.

This sequence joins TRBV5-6 and TRBJ1-2; D may be TRBD1 (5 bases). The CDR3 length is 14 residues. V was cut by 1 base and J by 3 bases, with 10 bases left in between. The V gene's germline CDR1 is SGHDT and CDR2 YYEEEE. The CDR3 loop reads CASSLMVRDYGYTF. DNA for the CDR3: TGTGCCAGCAGCTTGATGGTCAGGGACTATGGCTACACCTTC.

The chain has TRBV28 and TRBJ2-7; 8 bases are shared with TRBD1. V shed 4 bases and J 6 bases; nucleotides not matched to a gene: 14. The CDR3 spans 16 residues. CDR1 is MDHEN and CDR2 is SYDVKM in the germline V gene. Here the CDR3 reads CASSSRTGRAIFEQYF. The CDR3 nucleotides read TGTGCCAGCAGTTCCCGGACAGGGCGGGCTATTTTCGAGCAGTACTTC.

The chain recombines TRBV5-1 with TRBJ2-1; no reliable D call. The CDR3 extends over 15 amino acids. V dropped 4 bases and J dropped 0 bases, with 11 bases sitting between them. CDR1 and CDR2 (germline): SGHRS, YFSETQ. CDR3 residues: CASSVDGSSYNEQFF. The CDR3 DNA sequence: TGCGCCAGCAGCGTGGACGGAAGCTCCTACAATGAGCAGTTCTTC.

The chain has TRBV28 and TRBJ1-5; 7 bases line up with TRBD1. Germline loops: CDR1 MDHEN, CDR2 SYDVKM. V shed 5 bases, J shed 11 bases, and the junction held 15 bases outside the gene matches. This CDR3 has 15 residues. CDR3 region: CASSGPGQWLMTQHF. The CDR3 nucleotides read TGTGCCAGCAGTGGACCGGGACAGTGGCTTATGACCCAGCATTTT. The whole variable domain, remainder taken from reference TRBV28 and TRBJ1-5, is DVKVTQSSRYLVKRTGEKVFLECVQDMDHENMFWYRQDPGLGLRLIYFSYDVKMKEKGDIPEGYSVSREKKERFSLILESASTNQTSMYLCASSGPGQWLMTQHFGDGTRLSIL.

The chain couples TRBV27 to TRBJ2-2, with 8 bases aligning to TRBD2. Germline lookup yields CDR1 MNHEY and CDR2 SMNVEV (reference sequence). Germline trimming cut 5 bases from V and 6 bases from J; bases unmatched to any gene: 14. This CDR3 contains 17 residues. The CDR3 sequence: CASSPPSRGAVSGELFF. The DNA for the CDR3 is TGTGCCAGCAGTCCCCCGTCGCGGGGGGCAGTTTCCGGGGAGCTGTTTTTT.

The chain carries TRBV9 and TRBJ1-4, with a possible D match to TRBD1 (5 bases). Per the germline V gene, CDR1 is SGDLS and CDR2 is YYNGEE. Trimming left V 4 bases short and J 8 bases short, with 18 bases between. The CDR3 length is 15 residues. The CDR3 region is CASSPPGTLGEKLFF. The CDR3 bases are TGTGCCAGCAGCCCCCCCGGGACCTTAGGGGAAAAACTGTTTTTT.

V gene TRBV2 combines with J gene TRBJ2-5, with D hard to call. The J call is doubtful: the DNA matches TRBJ2-7 better. CDR3 size: 14 residues. Germline CDR1 reads SNHLY; CDR2 reads FYNNEI. The CDR3: CASSDPGFSYEQYF. The CDR3 nucleotides are TGTGCCAGCAGTGATCCAGGTTTTTCCTACGAGCAGTACTTC.

With regard to this clone: One end of the junction is discordant with germline, which a read error may explain. The chain has TRBV7-7 and TRBJ2-3; D may be TRBD1 (5 bases). The CDR3 spans 15 residues. Germline V gene data show CDR1 as SSHAT and CDR2 as FNYEAQ (reference sequence). CDR3 residues: CASSPLGPQGDTQYF. The DNA for the CDR3 is TGTGCTAGCAGCCCGCTGGGGCCCCAGGGAGATACGCAGTATTTT.

The chain uses TRBV19 and TRBJ2-7; 8 positions agree with TRBD1. This CDR3 contains 14 residues. Germline loops: CDR1 LNHDA, CDR2 SQIVND (reference sequence). V trimming: 5 bases; J trimming: 4 bases; junction bases outside the gene matches: 7. The CDR3 is CASSSRTGSYEQYF. The CDR3 nucleotides read TGTGCCAGTAGTTCCCGGACAGGGTCTTACGAGCAGTACTTC.

CDR3 DNA sequence: TGTGCCAGCAGTGAACCCGTCAATGAGCAGTTCTTC. This encodes CASSEPVNEQFF. This chain uses TRBV6-1 with TRBJ2-1; D not resolved. Germline-derived CDR1 and CDR2 are MNHNS and SASEGT. CDR3 length equals 12 residues. V shed 2 bases and J shed 6 bases, with 5 bases lying between them.

The chain is built from TRBV5-5 and TRBJ1-1; the D gene is possibly TRBD1 (5 bases). Germline assignment: CDR1 SGHKS and CDR2 YYEKEE (reference sequence). V lost 2 bases to trimming and J lost 4 bases, with 12 bases between them. The CDR3 is made up of 14 amino acids. The CDR3 is CASSFWGQGTEAFF. DNA for the CDR3: TGTGCCAGCAGCTTTTGGGGTCAGGGCACTGAAGCTTTCTTT.

This clone was seen a handful of times. This chain joins TRBV28 and TRBJ1-6; D is possibly TRBD1 (5 bases). The CDR3 totals 15 residues. The germline V gene has CDR1 MDHEN and CDR2 SYDVKM. Trimming removed 5 bases from V and 10 bases from J, with 18 bases in between. The CDR3, as DNA: TGTGCCAGCAGTGCCTCCGGGACCGCAGGCTCACCCCTCCACTTT. Translating gives CASSASGTAGSPLHF.

V usage is TRBV6-5 and J usage is TRBJ2-2; possibly TRBD1 for D (7 bases). The CDR3 has 15 amino acids. V was trimmed by 4 bases and J by 6 bases, leaving 15 bases between them. The germline gives CDR1 MNHEY, CDR2 SVGAGI. The CDR3 DNA is TGTGCCAGCAGTTCCCGGAGGGGGCGGGCCGGGGAGCTGTTTTTT. Encoded protein: CASSSRRGRAGELFF.

As regards this clone: Other DNA sequences in the same sample also yield this CDR3. The chain is built from TRBV11-2 and TRBJ1-5; D unresolved. V was cut by 1 base and J by 4 bases, with 5 bases left in between. CDR3 length: 13 amino acids. The germline CDR1 and CDR2 sequences are SGHAT and FQNNGV. The CDR3 is CASSLGPNQPQHF. Written as DNA, the CDR3 is TGTGCCAGCAGCTTAGGTCCTAATCAGCCCCAGCATTTT.

The rearrangement links TRBV7-2 to TRBJ1-1; D uncertain. The CDR3 consists of 15 residues. Trimming removed 3 bases from V and 0 bases from J, with 11 bases in between. The germline V gene encodes CDR1 SGHTA and CDR2 FQGNSA. The CDR3 sequence is CASSLSAPMNTEAFF. The CDR3 coding sequence is TGTGCCAGCAGCTTGTCCGCCCCCATGAACACTGAAGCTTTCTTT. Variable domain in full (rest from reference TRBV7-2 and TRBJ1-1): GAGVSQSPSNKVTEKGKDVELRCDPISGHTALYWYRQSLGQGLEFLIYFQGNSAPDKSGLPSDRFSAERTGGSVSTLTIQRTQQEDSAVYLCASSLSAPMNTEAFFGQGTRLTVV.